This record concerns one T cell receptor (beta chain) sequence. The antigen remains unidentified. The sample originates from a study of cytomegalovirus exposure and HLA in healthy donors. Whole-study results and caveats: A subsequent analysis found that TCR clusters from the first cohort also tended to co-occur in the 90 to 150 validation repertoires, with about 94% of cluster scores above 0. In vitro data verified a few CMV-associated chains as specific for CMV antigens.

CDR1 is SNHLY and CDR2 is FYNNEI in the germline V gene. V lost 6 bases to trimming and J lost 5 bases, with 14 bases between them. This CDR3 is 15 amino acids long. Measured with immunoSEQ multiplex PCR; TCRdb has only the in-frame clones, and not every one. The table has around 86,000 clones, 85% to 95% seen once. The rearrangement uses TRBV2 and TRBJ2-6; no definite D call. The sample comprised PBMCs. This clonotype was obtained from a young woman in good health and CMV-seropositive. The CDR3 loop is CASRWAATRANVLTF. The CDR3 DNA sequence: TGTGCCAGCAGATGGGCCGCCACTCGGGCCAACGTCCTGACTTTC.